A selection of T cell receptor beta chains follows, all from one sample in a study of CD8+ T cells in alopecia areata. Here immunoSEQ multiplex PCR was the method, and the copy in TCRdb shows in-frame clones only, minus some. The profile shows hundreds of thousands of clones, less than 80% of them singletons. The sequencing here drew on CD4+ T cells sorted from blood, taken at week 0. These TCRs come from a human donor with alopecia areata. The CDR3 runs from the conserved cysteine through the conserved F or W. Each record gives: D gene, J gene, V gene, clone size, CDR3 protein, CDR3 DNA. D genes are given only for firm matches. The size field is filled for only some rows; it gives once, few, many or a size class.

.	TRBJ2-3	TRBV6-6	few	CASRLGTDTQYF	TGTGCAAGCAGACTTGGCACAGATACGCAGTATTTT
TRBD2	TRBJ2-7	TRBV29-1	.	CSVRRGGRYEQYF	TGCAGCGTTAGGCGGGGGGGCCGATACGAGCAGTACTTC
TRBD2	TRBJ2-5	TRBV2	few	CASSEVGLVQETQYF	TGTGCCAGCAGTGAAGTGGGACTAGTCCAAGAGACCCAGTACTTC
.	TRBJ2-7	TRBV5-1	.	CASSLAGYPTYEQYF	TGCGCCAGCAGCTTGGCGGGGTATCCCACCTACGAGCAGTACTTC
TRBD1	TRBJ2-3	TRBV9	.	CASNPRGQDTQYF	TGTGCCAGCAACCCCAGGGGGCAAGATACGCAGTATTTT
.	TRBJ2-6	TRBV14	.	CASSHLAGANVLTF	TGTGCCAGCAGCCACCTGGCTGGGGCCAACGTCCTGACTTTC
TRBD2	TRBJ2-5	TRBV6-5	few	CAVRGDNQETQYF	TGTGCCGTGCGGGGGGACAATCAAGAGACCCAGTACTTC
.	TRBJ1-2	TRBV2	few	CASRGSQGFYGYTF	TGTGCCAGCAGGGGTTCACAGGGATTTTATGGCTACACCTTC
TRBD1	TRBJ1-1	TRBV30	once	CAWTWGQIEEAFF	TGTGCCTGGACGTGGGGACAGATAGAAGAAGCTTTCTTT
.	TRBJ2-1	TRBV7-6	.	CASSLGLHEQFF	TGTGCCAGCAGCTTAGGACTCCATGAGCAGTTCTTC
TRBD1	TRBJ1-5	TRBV30	once	CAWRQGGNQPQHF	TGTGCCTGGAGACAGGGGGGCAATCAGCCCCAGCATTTT
.	TRBJ2-7	TRBV5-1	few	CASSLEGNIDEQYF	TGCGCCAGCAGCTTAGAAGGAAATATCGACGAGCAGTACTTC
.	TRBJ2-6	TRBV30	.	CAWRRSFGANVLTF	TGTGCCTGGAGGCGGTCCTTTGGGGCCAACGTCCTGACTTTC
.	TRBJ2-7	TRBV5-1	.	CASSLVADSYEQYF	TGCGCCAGCAGCTTGGTTGCGGATTCCTACGAGCAGTACTTC
.	TRBJ2-3	TRBV9	.	CASSVGASTDTQYF	TGTGCCAGCAGCGTAGGTGCTAGCACAGATACGCAGTATTTT
TRBD1	TRBJ2-5	TRBV29-1	.	CSTDRGETQYF	TGCAGCACGGACAGGGGTGAGACCCAGTACTTC
TRBD1	TRBJ2-7	TRBV28	.	CASSLRGPTYEQYF	TGTGCCAGCAGCCTAAGGGGGCCTACCTACGAGCAGTACTTC
.	TRBJ1-1	TRBV5-1	.	CASSLASTVNTEAFF	TGCGCCAGCAGCTTGGCCTCAACAGTGAACACTGAAGCTTTCTTT
.	TRBJ2-3	TRBV10-3	.	CAISGGERGSTDTQYF	TGTGCCATCAGTGGAGGCGAGAGAGGAAGCACAGATACGCAGTATTTT
.	TRBJ1-5	TRBV10-3	.	CATTDGNQPQHF	TGTGCCACGACGGACGGGAATCAGCCCCAGCATTTT
.	TRBJ2-5	TRBV11-3	.	CASILGAQETQYF	TGTGCCAGCATACTAGGGGCCCAAGAGACCCAGTACTTC
.	TRBJ1-6	TRBV25-1	once	CASSDPPGHRNSPLHF	TGTGCCAGCAGTGACCCACCGGGACACCGTAATTCACCCCTCCACTTT
.	TRBJ2-1	TRBV30	.	CAWSVGGVSYNEQFF	TGTGCCTGGAGTGTCGGCGGGGTATCCTACAATGAGCAGTTCTTC
TRBD2	TRBJ2-5	TRBV5-1	.	CASSGLAEETQYF	TGCGCCAGCAGCGGCCTAGCGGAGGAGACCCAGTACTTC
.	TRBJ1-4	TRBV6-6	.	CASSPAGGGNEKLFF	TGTGCCAGCAGCCCCGCGGGGGGTGGAAATGAAAAACTGTTTTTT
.	TRBJ2-3	TRBV2	.	CASSEAGLRRDTQYF	TGTGCCAGCAGTGAAGCGGGTCTCCGGCGAGATACGCAGTATTTT
.	TRBJ1-1	TRBV6-1	.	CASSAYPPQTGRGLNTEAFF	TGTGCCAGCAGTGCGTATCCCCCTCAGACGGGGAGAGGGCTAAACACTGAAGCTTTCTTT